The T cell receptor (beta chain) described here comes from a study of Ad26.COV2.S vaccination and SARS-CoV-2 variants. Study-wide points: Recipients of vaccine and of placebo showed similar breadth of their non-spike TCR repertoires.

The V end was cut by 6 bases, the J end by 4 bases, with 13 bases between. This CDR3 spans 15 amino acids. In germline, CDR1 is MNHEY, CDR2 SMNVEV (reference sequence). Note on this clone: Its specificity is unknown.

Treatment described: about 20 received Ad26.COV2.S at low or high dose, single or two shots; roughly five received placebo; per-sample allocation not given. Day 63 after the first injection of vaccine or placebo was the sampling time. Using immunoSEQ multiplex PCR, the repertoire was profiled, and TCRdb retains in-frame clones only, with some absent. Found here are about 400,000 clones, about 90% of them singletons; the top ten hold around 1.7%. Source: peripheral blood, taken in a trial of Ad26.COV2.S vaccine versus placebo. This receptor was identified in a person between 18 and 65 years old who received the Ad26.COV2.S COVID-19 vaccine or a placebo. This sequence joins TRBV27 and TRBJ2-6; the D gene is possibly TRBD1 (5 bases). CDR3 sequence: CASRGHGAGANVLTF. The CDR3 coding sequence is TGTGCCAGCAGGGGGCACGGAGCGGGGGCCAACGTCCTGACTTTC.